The clone carrying this T cell receptor beta chain showed up just once. No antigen is known for it. The sample originates from a study of cytomegalovirus exposure and HLA in healthy donors. Trimming took 3 bases from V and 8 from J, leaving 24 bases between them. CDR1 and CDR2 (germline): SGHRS, YFSETQ. The CDR3 extends over 17 amino acids. The study, taken as a whole, reports: Later analysis suggested links between common viral pathogens and several top significant clusters. A missense DCLRE1C variant was associated with V- and J-gene trimming of TCR beta chains in a later analysis, and an independent cohort replicated the association. Usually a TCR sequence was rare, but some public TCRs were found in many donors.

Both 60 Vbeta primers and 13 Jbeta primers went into the PCR. Sequenced by immunoSEQ multiplex PCR; TCRdb stores in-frame clones only, minus some. The sample has approximately 37,000 clones, 74% seen once. Sequencing was performed on PBMCs. This sequence was found in a man aged 30 to 39 in good health and CMV-seronegative. The V call is TRBV5-1, the J call TRBJ2-1; D possibly corresponds to TRBD2 (6 bases). DNA of the CDR3: TGCGCCAGCAGCTCCCACCGTAGGCTAGCGTACGAGGATGAGCAGTTCTTC. As protein: CASSSHRRLAYEDEQFF.